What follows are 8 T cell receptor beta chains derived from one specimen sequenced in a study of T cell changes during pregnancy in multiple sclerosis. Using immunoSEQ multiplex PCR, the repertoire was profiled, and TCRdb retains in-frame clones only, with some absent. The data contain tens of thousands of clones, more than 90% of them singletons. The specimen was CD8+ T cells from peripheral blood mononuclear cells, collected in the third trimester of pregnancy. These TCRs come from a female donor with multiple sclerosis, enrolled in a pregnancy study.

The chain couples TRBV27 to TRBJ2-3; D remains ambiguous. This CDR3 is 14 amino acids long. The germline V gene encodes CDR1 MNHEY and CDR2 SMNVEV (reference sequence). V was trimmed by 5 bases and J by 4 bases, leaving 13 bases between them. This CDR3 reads CASSPIPPADTQYF. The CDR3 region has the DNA TGTGCCAGCAGTCCTATACCCCCGGCAGATACGCAGTATTTT.

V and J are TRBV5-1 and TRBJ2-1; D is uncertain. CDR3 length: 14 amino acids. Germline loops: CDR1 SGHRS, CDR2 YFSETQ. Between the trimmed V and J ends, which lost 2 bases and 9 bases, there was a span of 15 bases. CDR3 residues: CASSLLSLFAEQFF. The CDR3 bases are TGCGCCAGCAGCTTACTATCGCTATTCGCTGAGCAGTTCTTC.

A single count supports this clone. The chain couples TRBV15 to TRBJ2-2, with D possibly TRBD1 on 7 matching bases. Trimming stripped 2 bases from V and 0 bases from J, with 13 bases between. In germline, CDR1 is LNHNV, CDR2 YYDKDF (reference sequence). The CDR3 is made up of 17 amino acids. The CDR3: CATSRPGGTANTGELFF. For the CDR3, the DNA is TGTGCCACCAGCAGACCTGGCGGGACAGCGAACACCGGGGAGCTGTTTTTT.

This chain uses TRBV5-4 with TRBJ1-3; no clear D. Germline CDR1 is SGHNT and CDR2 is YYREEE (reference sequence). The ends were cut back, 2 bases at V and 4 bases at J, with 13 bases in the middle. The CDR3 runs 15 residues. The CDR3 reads CASSFERASGNTIYF. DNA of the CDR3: TGTGCCAGCAGCTTCGAGAGGGCCAGCGGAAACACCATATATTTT.

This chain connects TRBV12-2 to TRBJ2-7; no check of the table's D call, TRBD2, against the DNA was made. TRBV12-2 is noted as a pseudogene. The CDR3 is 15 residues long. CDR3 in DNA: TGTGCAAGTCCACCCGGGGTCCTAAGCTCCTACGAGCAGTACTTC. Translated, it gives CASPPGVLSSYEQYF.

In nucleotides, the CDR3 is TGTGCCAGCAGAGACAGTGTTCCTACCTTGAACACTGAAGCTTTCTTT. It codes for CASRDSVPTLNTEAFF. The gene calls are TRBV28 and TRBJ1-1, with a tentative D call TRBD1 (5 bases). V was cut by 6 bases and J by 0 bases, with 17 bases left in between. From germline, CDR1 is MDHEN and CDR2 SYDVKM. The CDR3 extends over 16 amino acids.

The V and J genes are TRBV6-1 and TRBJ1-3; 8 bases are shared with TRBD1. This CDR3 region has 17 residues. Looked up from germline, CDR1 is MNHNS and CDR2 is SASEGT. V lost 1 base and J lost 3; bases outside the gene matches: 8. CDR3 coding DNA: TGTGCCAGCAGTGAAGTGGCTGGGACAGGTTTTGGAAACACCATATATTTT. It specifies CASSEVAGTGFGNTIYF.

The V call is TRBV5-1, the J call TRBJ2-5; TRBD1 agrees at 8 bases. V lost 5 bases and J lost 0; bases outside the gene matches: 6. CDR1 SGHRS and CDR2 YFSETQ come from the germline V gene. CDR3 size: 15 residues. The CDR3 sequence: CASRVGQGYQETQYF. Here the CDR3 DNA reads TGCGCCAGCAGGGTAGGACAGGGATACCAAGAGACCCAGTACTTC.